This record looks at one T cell receptor beta chain sequence and its context. Its specificity is unknown. These data belong to a study of T cells in localized non-small cell lung cancer. TCRdb's copy holds only in-frame clones and misses some; the assay was immunoSEQ multiplex PCR. The sample consists of over 20,000 clones, about 86% of them appearing once. Study-level findings and limits: Longer overall survival accompanied higher blood T cell density.

This material consisted of peripheral blood, taken before any cancer treatment. This clonotype originated in a female donor of 60 years or more with stage I lung adenocarcinoma.

CDR3 in amino acids: CASSVAQGISGYTF. The CDR3 region has the DNA TGTGCCAGCAGCGTAGCTCAGGGGATCAGTGGCTACACCTTC. The V and J genes are TRBV9 and TRBJ1-2; weak D call: TRBD1 (6 bases). CDR1 and CDR2 (germline): SGDLS, YYNGEE. The CDR3 length is 14 residues. V lost 0 bases and J 7 bases, leaving 13 bases between the germline ends.